Shown below are 19 T cell receptor beta chains from a single sample sequenced in a study of control samples from healthy donors and cancer patients. The method was immunoSEQ multiplex PCR; TCRdb's version includes in-frame clones alone and lacks a portion of them. The sample includes about 130,000 clones, roughly 95% seen only once; the top ten take less than 4%. Sequencing was carried out using blood. The receptors here all came from a man aged 25 to 40 in good health.

The rearrangement joins TRBV2 to TRBJ2-7; 10 nucleotides match TRBD1. V shed 6 bases and J 2 bases; nucleotides not matched to a gene: 1. The CDR3 contains 13 residues. Germline-derived CDR1 and CDR2 are SNHLY and FYNNEI. In DNA form, the CDR3 reads TGTGCCAGCAGCGACAGGGGGCCCTACGAGCAGTACTTC. Encoded protein: CASSDRGPYEQYF. The full variable domain, rest sourced from reference TRBV2 and TRBJ2-7, is EPEVTQTPSHQVTQMGQEVILRCVPISNHLYFYWYRQILGQKVEFLVSFYNNEISEKSEIFDDQFSVERPDGSNFTLKIRSTKLEDSAMYFCASSDRGPYEQYFGPGTRLTVT.

The rearrangement uses TRBV5-1 and TRBJ1-4, with D perhaps matching TRBD1 (5 bases). Looked up from germline, CDR1 is SGHRS and CDR2 is YFSETQ. The CDR3 is made up of 15 amino acids. V dropped 4 bases and J dropped 7 bases, with 17 bases sitting between them. The CDR3 nucleotides are TGCGCCAGCAGCCCCAGATTAGGTGGGGGTGAAAAACTGTTTTTT. It yields the protein CASSPRLGGGEKLFF.

The J gene is TRBJ2-7, the V gene TRBV27; possible D gene TRBD2, 6 bases. Germline V gene data show CDR1 as MNHEY and CDR2 as SMNVEV (reference sequence). The length of the CDR3 is 20 residues. Trimming took off 3 bases at V and 0 bases at J, with 27 bases between the two ends. CDR3 DNA: TGTGCCAGCAGTTTGGACGGGAGACGGACGAAGACGGTTAGCTCCTACGAGCAGTACTTC. Its protein product is CASSLDGRRTKTVSSYEQYF.

This chain uses TRBV30 with TRBJ2-7; unclear D gene. The V end was cut by 1 base, the J end by 0 bases, with 10 bases between. The germline V gene has CDR1 GTSNPN and CDR2 SVGIG (reference sequence). This CDR3 is built from 14 residues. Here the CDR3 reads CAWSGHLSSYEQYF. As DNA, the CDR3 is TGTGCCTGGAGTGGACATTTGAGCTCCTACGAGCAGTACTTC.

CDR3 coding DNA: TGTGCCAGCAGCCAATGGGCTAGCGGGGGTTACTCCTACGAGCAGTACTTC. This sequence encodes CASSQWASGGYSYEQYF. The rearrangement links TRBV14 to TRBJ2-7; 10 nucleotides align to TRBD2. The CDR3 length is 17 residues. V shed 2 bases and J 0 bases; nucleotides not matched to a gene: 7. Germline-derived CDR1 and CDR2 are SGHDN and FVKESK.

This sequence joins TRBV5-1 and TRBJ1-1; the D is unclear. CDR1 is SGHRS and CDR2 is YFSETQ in the germline V gene. The CDR3 has 17 residues. Trimming pared 1 base from V and 0 bases from J, leaving 16 bases between. CDR3: CASSLLGFGVMNTEAFF. The CDR3 nucleotides are TGCGCCAGCAGCTTGTTGGGGTTTGGGGTAATGAACACTGAAGCTTTCTTT.

The chain uses TRBV19 and TRBJ2-7; 12 positions agree with TRBD2. CDR1 is LNHDA, CDR2 SQIVND, per germline (reference sequence). This CDR3 region has 14 residues. The V and J ends lost 6 bases and 3 bases, in that order; junction bases with no gene match: 3. CDR3 in amino acids: CASRPGLAGYEQYF. Written as DNA, the CDR3 is TGTGCCAGTAGGCCGGGACTAGCGGGCTACGAGCAGTACTTC.

In DNA form, the CDR3 reads TGTGCCAGCAGTTCCGTGGAAGATACGCAGTATTTT. It is translated as CASSSVEDTQYF. The chain couples TRBV28 to TRBJ2-3; D not certain. V shed 4 bases and J shed 5 bases, with 7 bases lying between them. The V gene's germline CDR1 is MDHEN and CDR2 SYDVKM. The CDR3 spans 12 residues.

The J gene is TRBJ1-1, the V gene TRBV18; no clear D. V shed 3 bases and J shed 0 bases, with 8 bases lying between them. Germline-derived CDR1 and CDR2 are KGHSH and LQKENI. CDR3 length: 14 residues. The CDR3 loop is CASSPVRMNTEAFF. CDR3 DNA: TGTGCCAGCTCACCCGTCAGGATGAACACTGAAGCTTTCTTT.

The chain is built from TRBV7-2 and TRBJ1-6, with 8 nucleotides matching TRBD1. The CDR3 contains 17 residues. Germline V gives CDR1 SGHTA, CDR2 FQGNSA. With V trimmed by 1 base and J by 4 bases, 6 bases remained unmatched. The CDR3 here is CASSLGSGTGYNSPLHF. In nucleotides, the CDR3 is TGTGCCAGCAGCTTAGGTAGCGGGACAGGATATAATTCACCCCTCCACTTT.

This sequence joins TRBV27 and TRBJ1-6, with D hard to call. This CDR3 has 15 amino acids. Per the germline V gene, CDR1 is MNHEY and CDR2 is SMNVEV (reference sequence). Trimming removed 5 bases from V and 0 bases from J, with 8 bases in between. The chain's CDR3 is CASSTTASYNSPLHF. The CDR3 DNA reads TGTGCCAGCAGTACGACGGCCTCCTATAATTCACCCCTCCACTTT.

The CDR3 protein is CASSLDSEYGYTF. The CDR3 DNA reads TGTGCCAGCAGCCTCGACAGCGAGTATGGCTACACCTTC. The chain has TRBV7-9 and TRBJ1-2, with D maybe TRBD1 (5 bases). Germline V gene data show CDR1 as SEHNR and CDR2 as FQNEAQ (reference sequence). Trimming shortened V by 5 bases and J by 5 bases, and 12 bases separated the two germline ends. This CDR3 has 13 residues.

The V gene is TRBV20-1, the J gene TRBJ1-1; D is perhaps TRBD1 (6 bases). Germline CDR1 and CDR2: DFQATT and SNEGSKA (reference sequence). Trimming left V 2 bases short and J 10 bases short, with 11 bases between. The CDR3 is 11 residues long. Here the CDR3 DNA reads TGCAGTGCTAGACGGACAGCGGGAGCTTTCTTT. Its protein product is CSARRTAGAFF.

The chain combines TRBV6-5 with TRBJ2-7; TRBD2 is a possible D gene (5 bases). Trimming shortened V by 8 bases and J by 7 bases, and 18 bases separated the two germline ends. Germline V gives CDR1 MNHEY, CDR2 SVGAGI. The CDR3 totals 13 residues. CDR3: CASSGTRGSEQYF. CDR3 DNA sequence: TGTGCCAGCTCCGGAACACGGGGTTCAGAGCAGTACTTC.

The chain links TRBV7-3 to TRBJ2-5; 9 nucleotides align to TRBD1. The CDR3 covers 14 residues. V shed 5 bases and J 2 bases; nucleotides not matched to a gene: 3. Germline CDR1 SGHTA, CDR2 FQGTGA. CDR3: CASSDDRGQETQYF. The CDR3 bases are TGTGCCAGCAGCGATGACAGGGGGCAAGAGACCCAGTACTTC.

This chain joins TRBV7-2 and TRBJ2-2; D is possibly TRBD2 (5 bases). Trimming left V 8 bases short and J 6 bases short, with 10 bases between. The germline gives CDR1 SGHTA, CDR2 FQGNSA. CDR3 size: 12 residues. CDR3 sequence: CASGWGAGELFF. The CDR3 bases are TGTGCCAGCGGATGGGGAGCCGGGGAGCTGTTTTTT.

The chain links TRBV6-5 to TRBJ1-1; D unclear. This CDR3 comprises 15 residues. The germline V gene has CDR1 MNHEY and CDR2 SVGAGI. The V end was cut by 0 bases, the J end by 1 base, with 9 bases between. CDR3 residues: CASSYSELRNTEAFF. The CDR3 coding sequence is TGTGCCAGCAGTTACTCGGAACTGAGGAACACTGAAGCTTTCTTT.

This clone was detected only once. This chain connects TRBV25-1 to TRBJ2-4, with D uncertain. This CDR3 is built from 13 residues. The V and J ends lost 8 bases and 0 bases respectively, with 8 bases between them. The germline V gene has CDR1 MGHDK and CDR2 SYGVNS. DNA for the CDR3: TGTGCCAGCTTGTCCTTAGCCAAAAACATTCAGTACTTC. It translates to CASLSLAKNIQYF.

With regard to this clone: One junction end does not reproduce the germline sequence, and a read error may be involved. The J gene is TRBJ1-2, the V gene TRBV24-1; maybe TRBD1 (5 bases). This CDR3 region has 14 residues. Germline V gene lookup returns CDR1 KGHDR and CDR2 SFDVKD. As DNA, the CDR3 is TGTGCCACCAGTGACCCAGGGTCCAGCTCTGTGCACCACTTC. It is translated as CATSDPGSSSVHHF.